One and the same sample provided the 10 T cell receptor beta chains below, sequenced in a study of immune heterogeneity within non-small cell lung tumors. Template came from bulk tumor genomic DNA, at roughly 580 ng per sample. Multiple biopsies spaced far apart were taken from each primary tumor during surgery. Patients with untreated, newly diagnosed non-small cell lung cancer underwent curative surgery. It was a multiplex PCR that amplified TCR beta CDR3, with 32 V and 13 J primers. TCRdb called the multiplex PCR reads again in MiXCR, with one record for every CDR3 protein. The sample lists fewer than 25,000 distinct CDR3 sequences; 25% to 30% were seen once. Sample: lung tumor tissue. The source of these receptors is a man aged 35 to 55 with non-small cell lung cancer.

By frequency in the sample, this clonotype is medium-sized (0.01 to 0.1%). The CDR3 DNA follows: TGTGCCAGCAGTGCCGGGGACCAGCCCCAGCATTTT. Translating gives CASSAGDQPQHF. This chain links TRBV2 with TRBJ1-5, with D tentatively TRBD1 (5 bases). The CDR3 has 12 residues. Trimming took off 4 bases at V and 7 bases at J, with 8 bases between the two ends. Germline CDR1 reads SNHLY; CDR2 reads FYNNEI.

On this clonotype itself: This may be a read error: a much more frequent sequence differs by one nucleotide. This chain joins TRBV20-1 and TRBJ2-7; the D gene is possibly TRBD2 (5 bases). CDR1 and CDR2 from the germline V gene are DFQATT and SNEGSKA (reference sequence). The V end was cut by 3 bases, the J end by 1 base, with 13 bases between. This CDR3 contains 14 residues. Here the CDR3 reads CSASSVRASYEQYF. CDR3 in DNA: TGCAGTGCTAGCAGCGTGAGGGCTTCCTACGAGCAGTACTTC.

The V call is TRBV29-1, the J call TRBJ2-1, with 7 bases lining up with TRBD2. This CDR3 has 9 residues. The germline V gene has CDR1 SQVTM and CDR2 ANQGSEA. V lost 6 bases and J lost 10; bases outside the gene matches: 0. The chain's CDR3 is CSVTSEQFF. The CDR3 DNA sequence: TGCAGCGTGACTAGCGAGCAGTTCTTC.

The genes are TRBV2 and TRBJ1-3, with D perhaps TRBD1 (5 bases). Germline V gene sequence: CDR1 SNHLY, CDR2 FYNNEI. V lost 10 bases and J lost 4, with 14 bases in between. The CDR3 sequence is 13 residues long. CDR3: CAISGGPGNTIYF. CDR3 in DNA: TGTGCCATCAGCGGGGGACCGGGAAACACCATATATTTT.

The chain combines TRBV4-3 with TRBJ2-5; 11 bases match TRBD2. The J segment lost 3 bases and the V segment lost 6 bases, leaving 3 bases of the junction unmatched. The CDR3 is 14 residues long. Germline V gene lookup returns CDR1 LGHNA and CDR2 YSLEER. CDR3 in amino acids: CASSPGLAEETQYF. The CDR3 DNA reads TGCGCCAGCAGTCCGGGACTAGCGGAAGAGACCCAGTACTTC.

The gene calls are TRBV13 and TRBJ2-1, with 12 bases lining up with TRBD2. This CDR3 spans 19 amino acids. The germline gives CDR1 PRHDT, CDR2 FYEKMQ (reference sequence). V trimming: 5 bases; J trimming: 3 bases; junction bases outside the gene matches: 14. The CDR3 region is CASSPEFHLAGGNYNEQFF. The DNA for the CDR3 is TGTGCCAGCAGCCCCGAATTCCATCTAGCGGGAGGGAACTACAATGAGCAGTTCTTC.

On this clonotype itself: A much larger clone differs by one base, so this may be a read error. The V call is TRBV7-2, the J call TRBJ2-5, with 7 bases identical to TRBD2. The CDR3 is 15 residues long. Looked up from germline, CDR1 is SGHTA and CDR2 is FQGNSA. For the CDR3, the DNA is TGTGCCAGCAGCCCCACCCCGGGACTACAAGAGACCCAGCACTTC. It codes for CASSPTPGLQETQHF.

The chain has TRBV5-8 and TRBJ1-5, with a possible D match to TRBD1 (5 bases). CDR1 is SGHTS, CDR2 YDEGEE, per germline. The CDR3 length is 15 residues. Trimming pared 4 bases from V and 0 bases from J, leaving 11 bases between. The chain's CDR3 is CASSPRGGSNQPQHF. In DNA, the CDR3 is TGTGCCAGCAGCCCTAGGGGCGGTAGCAATCAGCCCCAGCATTTT.

This clonotype was seen once. The chain is built from TRBV24-1 and TRBJ1-4, with D tentatively TRBD1 (5 bases). The CDR3 loop spans 12 amino acids. Trimming stripped 9 bases from V and 8 bases from J, with 12 bases between. The germline CDR1 and CDR2 sequences are KGHDR and SFDVKD. This CDR3 reads CATGDWEEKLFF. CDR3 nucleotide sequence: TGTGCCACCGGGGACTGGGAGGAAAAACTGTTTTTT.

This clonotype is deemed medium-sized. The chain joins TRBV19 to TRBJ2-3; 9 bases are shared with TRBD2. From germline, CDR1 is LNHDA and CDR2 SQIVND (reference sequence). J gave up 2 bases and V 2 bases, and 5 bases lay outside the gene matches. This CDR3 has 16 residues. CDR3 DNA sequence: TGTGCCAGTAGTATAAGTGCTAGCGGGGACACAGATACGCAGTATTTT. This encodes CASSISASGDTDTQYF.